This passage covers 23 T cell receptor beta chains from one sample sequenced in a study of T-cell reconstitution after alpha-beta-depleted transplantation in children. As it was prepared, the TCRbeta library received unique molecular identifiers. TCRdb called the PCR reads again in MiXCR, with one record for every CDR3 protein. The sample holds 900,000 or so distinct CDR3 sequences, about 15% seen once. The sequenced sample was PBMCs, mostly from graft donor cells, obtained 360 days after TCRalphabeta/CD19-depleted stem cell transplant. The origin of the receptors is a male patient younger than 18 who had a stem cell transplant for acute lymphoblastic leukemia, so the T cells may come from the graft donor.

This clonotype has only a few counts. This rearrangement joins TRBV5-1 to TRBJ2-4; maybe TRBD1 (5 bases). Looked up from germline, CDR1 is SGHRS and CDR2 is YFSETQ. The length of the CDR3 is 11 residues. V was shortened by 4 bases and J by 6 bases, with 5 bases between the two germline ends. The DNA for the CDR3 is TGCGCCAGCAGCGGGGCAAACATTCAGTACTTC. It translates to CASSGANIQYF.

The V call is TRBV4-1, the J call TRBJ1-1; weak D call: TRBD1 (5 bases). The CDR3 extends over 13 amino acids. V was cut by 4 bases and J by 7 bases, with 13 bases left in between. Germline CDR1 and CDR2: MGHRA and YSYEKL. CDR3 region: CASSPPWTLEAFF. The DNA for the CDR3 is TGCGCCAGCAGCCCTCCCTGGACACTTGAAGCTTTCTTT.

The chain has TRBV3-1 and TRBJ2-7, with TRBD1 matching over 7 bases. V was pared by 4 bases and J by 4 bases, with 10 bases of the junction left unmatched. The CDR3 is made up of 15 amino acids. The germline gives CDR1 LGHDT, CDR2 YNNKEL (reference sequence). The CDR3 sequence is CASSLETGPGYEQYF. For the CDR3, the DNA is TGTGCCAGCAGCCTGGAGACAGGGCCCGGGTACGAGCAGTACTTC.

The chain uses TRBV27 and TRBJ1-3, with D tentatively TRBD1 (6 bases). This CDR3 has 14 residues. Trimming stripped 4 bases from V and 7 bases from J, with 14 bases between. In germline, CDR1 is MNHEY, CDR2 SMNVEV (reference sequence). DNA of the CDR3: TGTGCCAGCAGTTATCAGGGACACGGCAACACCATATATTTT. Protein sequence: CASSYQGHGNTIYF.

The chain joins TRBV10-3 to TRBJ2-7; unclear D gene. The germline V gene encodes CDR1 ENHRY and CDR2 SYGVKD. The CDR3 sequence is 15 residues long. Trimming stripped 2 bases from V and 0 bases from J, with 11 bases between. CDR3 protein: CAISETSISSYEQYF. CDR3 nucleotide sequence: TGTGCCATCAGTGAGACGAGTATTAGCTCCTACGAGCAGTACTTC.

CDR3 sequence (DNA): TGCGCCAGCAGCTTGGGCGGCCCTGAGGACGAGCAGTACTTC. Its protein is CASSLGGPEDEQYF. This rearrangement joins TRBV5-1 to TRBJ2-7; D unresolved. The CDR3 contains 14 residues. Germline V gene sequence: CDR1 SGHRS, CDR2 YFSETQ. Trimming took off 0 bases at V and 5 bases at J, with 12 bases between the two ends.

V is TRBV7-9 and J is TRBJ2-3; 8 nucleotides agree with TRBD1. CDR3 size: 15 residues. CDR1 is SEHNR, CDR2 FQNEAQ, per germline (reference sequence). Losses at the gene ends were 1 base for V and 3 bases for J; bases not matched to a gene: 3. Here the CDR3 DNA reads TGTGCCAGCAGCTTAGGTAACAGGGGGACAGATACGCAGTATTTT. This sequence encodes CASSLGNRGTDTQYF.

The J gene is TRBJ1-2, the V gene TRBV10-1, with no clear D. V was trimmed by 6 bases and J by 8 bases, leaving 16 bases between them. The CDR3 extends over 13 amino acids. Germline loops: CDR1 WNHNN, CDR2 SYGVQD (reference sequence). The CDR3 coding sequence is TGCGCCAGCAGCAGGTGGGGTAGGGTCGGCTACACCTTC. It codes for CASSRWGRVGYTF.

There are a few counts of this clonotype. The V gene is TRBV18, the J gene TRBJ1-1; 10 bases match TRBD1. The CDR3 runs to 15 residues. Germline V gene sequence: CDR1 KGHSH, CDR2 LQKENI. The J segment lost 5 bases and the V segment lost 4 bases, leaving 7 bases of the junction unmatched. DNA for the CDR3: TGTGCCAGCTCACTAAACCCGGGACAGGGGACTGAAGCTTTCTTT. Translation: CASSLNPGQGTEAFF.

The chain combines TRBV12-3 or TRBV12-4 with TRBJ2-3; D uncertain. The V and J ends lost 3 bases and 3 bases respectively, with 16 bases between them. The CDR3 is 16 residues long. CDR3 DNA: TGTGCCAGCAGTTTTCCTCCCGGCCCTGGGACAGATACGCAGTATTTT. Translation gives CASSFPPGPGTDTQYF.

The V gene is TRBV2, the J gene TRBJ1-2, with D perhaps TRBD1 (5 bases). V lost 4 bases and J lost 5, with 14 bases in between. CDR1 is SNHLY and CDR2 is FYNNEI in the germline V gene. CDR3 length equals 14 residues. In nucleotides, the CDR3 is TGTGCCAGCAGTGTCGGGGCGAGGCGGTATGGCTACACCTTC. Residues: CASSVGARRYGYTF.

V usage is TRBV16 and J usage is TRBJ2-3; D is unresolved. The CDR3 contains 12 residues. Trimming took 4 bases from V and 3 from J, leaving 5 bases between them. Per the germline V gene, CDR1 is KGHSY and CDR2 is FQNENV. CDR3: CASSRATDTQYF. The CDR3 bases are TGTGCCAGCAGCCGGGCAACAGATACGCAGTATTTT.

This clonotype was recorded many times. CDR3 nucleotides: TGTGCCAGCAACAAACTAGCGCTGAGCTCCTACAATGAGCAGTTCTTC. Residues: CASNKLALSSYNEQFF. The J gene is TRBJ2-1, the V gene TRBV9, with 7 nucleotides matching TRBD2. The CDR3 loop spans 16 amino acids. With V trimmed by 6 bases and J by 0 bases, 9 bases remained unmatched. Germline V gene data show CDR1 as SGDLS and CDR2 as YYNGEE. Based on the CDR3 plus reference TRBV9 and TRBJ2-1, the full variable domain is DSGVTQTPKHLITATGQRVTLRCSPRSGDLSVYWYQQSLDQGLQFLIQYYNGEERAKGNILERFSAQQFPDLHSELNLSSLELGDSALYFCASNKLALSSYNEQFFGPGTRLTVL.

A few counts support this clonotype. V usage is TRBV18 and J usage is TRBJ2-1; TRBD2 matches at 7 bases. This CDR3 is built from 18 residues. The J segment lost 0 bases and the V segment lost 3 bases, leaving 11 bases of the junction unmatched. The germline V gene has CDR1 KGHSH and CDR2 LQKENI. CDR3 sequence: CASSPFPIGLDSYNEQFF. Here the CDR3 DNA reads TGTGCCAGCTCACCGTTTCCTATCGGACTAGACTCCTACAATGAGCAGTTCTTC. The full variable domain, in which reference TRBV18 and TRBJ2-1 provide the parts outside the CDR3, is NAGVMQNPRHLVRRRGQEARLRCSPMKGHSHVYWYRQLPEEGLKFMVYLQKENIIDESGMPKERFSAEFPKEGPSILRIQQVVRGDSAAYFCASSPFPIGLDSYNEQFFGPGTRLTVL.

This clonotype was seen a handful of times. The V call is TRBV20-1, the J call TRBJ2-3, with D possibly being TRBD1 (6 bases). The CDR3 has 15 residues. Germline CDR1 reads DFQATT; CDR2 reads SNEGSKA (reference sequence). The V and J ends lost 6 bases and 0 bases respectively, with 16 bases between them. CDR3: CSAHSKGVSTDTQYF. CDR3 in DNA: TGCAGTGCCCATTCGAAGGGGGTTAGCACAGATACGCAGTATTTT.

This clonotype was detected only a few times. The rearrangement joins TRBV7-2 to TRBJ2-1; TRBD1 matches 12 bases. Trimming cost V 6 bases and J 6 bases; bases outside gene matches: 12. The germline gives CDR1 SGHTA, CDR2 FQGNSA. CDR3 length: 17 residues. This CDR3 reads CASSPTGTGGFFNEQFF. CDR3 bases: TGTGCCAGCAGTCCTACGGGGACAGGGGGCTTTTTCAATGAGCAGTTCTTC.

This clonotype was detected ten times or more. The chain couples TRBV20-1 to TRBJ1-5, with TRBD1 as a possible D gene (5 bases). V dropped 3 bases and J dropped 2 bases, with 23 bases sitting between them. Per germline, CDR1 DFQATT and CDR2 SNEGSKA (reference sequence). This CDR3 has 18 amino acids. The CDR3 nucleotides are TGCAGTGCTAGCCGTCAACCGGGACCCCTGGGAGGCAATCAGCCCCAGCATTTT. Translating it yields CSASRQPGPLGGNQPQHF.

This clonotype appeared a few times. V usage is TRBV21-1 and J usage is TRBJ2-5; the tabulated D call, TRBD2, remains unverified against the DNA. TRBV21-1 is an annotated pseudogene. The CDR3 is made up of 14 amino acids. The DNA of the CDR3 is TGTGCCAGCAAAGAGGGAAAAGTACAAGAGACCCAGTACTTC. Translating gives CASKEGKVQETQYF.

The chain has TRBV4-1 and TRBJ1-2; 9 positions match TRBD1. V was clipped by 2 bases and J by 4 bases; unmatched bases: 8. This CDR3 comprises 16 residues. CDR1 is MGHRA, CDR2 YSYEKL, per germline. The CDR3 DNA sequence: TGCGCCAGCAGCCAAAGGATTACGACAGGGGGCTATGGCTACACCTTC. Translating gives CASSQRITTGGYGYTF.

This clonotype was counted ten times or more. The V and J genes are TRBV5-1 and TRBJ2-2, with TRBD1 matching 8 bases. Germline assignment: CDR1 SGHRS and CDR2 YFSETQ. Trimming at V came to 4 bases and at J to 3 bases, leaving 5 bases not matched to a gene. The CDR3 consists of 15 residues. For the CDR3, the DNA is TGCGCCAGCAGCGCCAGACAGGGGTACACCGGGGAGCTGTTTTTT. It is translated as CASSARQGYTGELFF.

The genes are TRBV7-9 and TRBJ1-1; unclear D gene. V lost 3 bases and J 7 bases, leaving 3 bases between the germline ends. Germline-derived CDR1 and CDR2 are SEHNR and FQNEAQ (reference sequence). The CDR3 has 10 residues. CDR3 DNA: TGTGCCAGCAGCTTCGGTGAAGCTTTCTTT. Amino acid sequence: CASSFGEAFF.

Regarding this clonotype: The junction and the germline gene differ at one end; a read error may be behind it. The chain couples TRBV12-3 or TRBV12-4 to TRBJ1-5, with 7 positions matching TRBD1. The CDR3 loop spans 13 amino acids. The CDR3 sequence is CASRGQPNQPHHF. CDR3 DNA: TGTGCCAGCAGGGGACAGCCCAATCAGCCCCATCATTTT.

As regards this clonotype: A junction end diverges from the germline sequence, so it may reflect a read error. The V and J genes are TRBV12-3 or TRBV12-4 and TRBJ2-2; D gene unclear. The CDR3 is 16 residues long. The CDR3 loop reads CASTDLSGRNAGELFF. CDR3 in DNA: TGTGCCAGCACCGACCTGTCGGGTCGGAACGCCGGGGAGCTGTTTTTT.